These 21 T cell receptor beta chains were sequenced from one sample in a study of cytomegalovirus exposure and HLA in healthy donors. Use of 60 Vbeta and 13 Jbeta primers characterized the PCR. Libraries were prepared by immunoSEQ multiplex PCR; TCRdb keeps only in-frame clonotypes and omits some of them. Of roughly 200,000 clones in the sample, 83% are singletons; the top ten hold over 1.5%. The material sequenced was PBMCs. All receptors come from a man aged 35 to 55 in good health and CMV-seropositive.

CDR3 sequence reads: CASSSGTSENEAQYF. Written as DNA, the CDR3 is TGTGCCAGCAGCTCCGGGACTAGCGAGAATGAGGCCCAGTACTTC. The chain joins TRBV7-9 to TRBJ2-5, with 10 bases aligning to TRBD2. The CDR3 totals 15 residues. Germline loops: CDR1 SEHNR, CDR2 FQNEAQ (reference sequence). Trimming at V came to 4 bases and at J to 9 bases, leaving 11 bases not matched to a gene.

This clone was recorded once. This chain uses TRBV19 with TRBJ2-7; 9 bases fit TRBD1. The CDR3 extends over 14 amino acids. The ends lost 10 bases at V and 4 bases at J; junction bases unmatched: 11. Looked up from germline, CDR1 is LNHDA and CDR2 is SQIVND (reference sequence). The CDR3 sequence: CATTPGTGIYEQYF. The CDR3 region has the DNA TGTGCCACTACGCCCGGGACAGGGATATACGAGCAGTACTTC.

A note on this clone: The sample carries other DNA sequences with the same CDR3. The chain couples TRBV6-6 to TRBJ2-7; possibly TRBD2 for D (5 bases). This CDR3 has 14 amino acids. CDR1 is MNHNY, CDR2 SVGAGI, per germline (reference sequence). Trimming removed 5 bases from V and 0 bases from J, with 11 bases in between. The CDR3 region has the DNA TGTGCCAGCAGTCCGAGCGGAAGCTCCTACGAGCAGTACTTC. The encoded protein is CASSPSGSSYEQYF.

The chain uses TRBV5-1 and TRBJ1-2; tentatively, D is TRBD1 (5 bases). The V gene's germline CDR1 is SGHRS and CDR2 YFSETQ. This CDR3 comprises 15 residues. Trimming stripped 4 bases from V and 5 bases from J, with 18 bases between. CDR3 region: CASSPDTQGTYGYTF. In nucleotides, the CDR3 is TGCGCCAGCAGCCCGGACACGCAGGGAACGTATGGCTACACCTTC. Based on the CDR3 plus reference TRBV5-1 and TRBJ1-2, the full variable domain is KAGVTQTPRYLIKTRGQQVTLSCSPISGHRSVSWYQQTPGQGLQFLFEYFSETQRNKGNFPGRFSGRQFSNSRSEMNVSTLELGDSALYLCASSPDTQGTYGYTFGSGTRLTVV.

The chain couples TRBV15 to TRBJ2-3; D possibly corresponds to TRBD1 (5 bases). Germline CDR1 LNHNV, CDR2 YYDKDF (reference sequence). This CDR3 contains 14 residues. V dropped 3 bases and J dropped 3 bases, with 10 bases sitting between them. CDR3 in amino acids: CATSRQTGTDTQYF. CDR3 in DNA: TGTGCCACCAGCAGGCAAACAGGAACAGATACGCAGTATTTT. The variable domain in full, with the rest retrieved from reference TRBV15 and TRBJ2-3, is DAMVIQNPRYQVTQFGKPVTLSCSQTLNHNVMYWYQQKSSQAPKLLFHYYDKDFNNEADTPDNFQSRRPNTSFCFLDIRSPGLGDTAMYLCATSRQTGTDTQYFGPGTRLTVL.

The chain uses TRBV27 and TRBJ1-1; 9 nucleotides line up with TRBD1. CDR1 and CDR2 from the germline V gene are MNHEY and SMNVEV (reference sequence). The V and J ends lost 4 bases and 2 bases, in that order; junction bases with no gene match: 5. This CDR3 region has 15 residues. For the CDR3, the DNA is TGTGCCAGCAGTTATAGCACAGGGGGCAACACTGAAGCTTTCTTT. This gives the protein CASSYSTGGNTEAFF.

V gene TRBV7-6 combines with J gene TRBJ2-7; maybe TRBD2 (6 bases). V lost 0 bases to trimming and J lost 0 bases, with 9 bases between them. There are 15 residues in the CDR3. Germline CDR1 and CDR2: SGHVS and FNYEAQ. CDR3 DNA: TGTGCCAGCAGCTTAGCGCCTAGCGCCTCCTACGAGCAGTACTTC. Amino acid sequence: CASSLAPSASYEQYF.

The V call is TRBV10-3, the J call TRBJ2-1, with a tentative D call TRBD2 (6 bases). The length of the CDR3 is 15 residues. Germline-derived CDR1 and CDR2 are ENHRY and SYGVKD. Trimming shortened V by 8 bases and J by 0 bases, and 14 bases separated the two germline ends. CDR3 sequence (DNA): TGTGCCATCCGCCTGGAGGGTTTCTCCTACAATGAGCAGTTCTTC. Amino acid sequence: CAIRLEGFSYNEQFF.

The chain combines TRBV5-5 with TRBJ1-2; 10 positions match TRBD1. The germline gives CDR1 SGHKS, CDR2 YYEKEE (reference sequence). The CDR3 consists of 14 residues. V lost 3 bases, J lost 7 bases, and 6 bases stayed unmatched. CDR3 sequence reads: CASSSPTGGLGYTF. The CDR3 DNA reads as TGTGCCAGCAGCTCTCCGACAGGGGGCCTTGGCTACACCTTC.

The gene calls are TRBV7-8 and TRBJ1-1, with 10 bases that match TRBD1. Germline-derived CDR1 and CDR2 are SGHVS and FQNEAQ. CDR3 size: 15 residues. The V gene end was trimmed by 6 bases and the J gene end by 6 bases; junction bases not matched to a gene: 10. The CDR3 loop reads CASRYTGQGSSEAFF. The CDR3 DNA reads TGTGCCAGCAGGTACACGGGACAGGGGAGTTCTGAAGCTTTCTTT. Full variable domain (remainder filled in from reference TRBV7-8 and TRBJ1-1): GAGVSQSPRYKVAKRGQDVALRCDPISGHVSLFWYQQALGQGPEFLTYFQNEAQLDKSGLPSDRFFAERPEGSVSTLKIQRTQQEDSAVYLCASRYTGQGSSEAFFGQGTRLTVV.

The CDR3 DNA sequence: TGTGCCAGCAGCCTCCAGCACGGGAGTAGCACAGATACGCAGTATTTT. This codes for CASSLQHGSSTDTQYF. The chain carries TRBV7-8 and TRBJ2-3; possible D gene TRBD2, 6 bases. CDR3 length: 16 amino acids. Germline CDR1 SGHVS, CDR2 FQNEAQ. Deletions cut 5 bases from V and 0 bases from J, with 15 bases between.

This chain joins TRBV5-4 and TRBJ2-7, with D hard to call. In germline, CDR1 is SGHNT, CDR2 YYREEE (reference sequence). V dropped 4 bases and J dropped 1 base, with 12 bases sitting between them. There are 14 residues in the CDR3. This CDR3 reads CASSLERESYEQYF. CDR3 nucleotides: TGTGCCAGCAGCCTCGAGCGAGAATCCTACGAGCAGTACTTC.

The rearrangement links TRBV2 to TRBJ2-7; no reliable D call. V gave up 4 bases and J gave up 5 bases, with 9 bases separating them. Looked up from germline, CDR1 is SNHLY and CDR2 is FYNNEI. The CDR3 totals 12 residues. DNA of the CDR3: TGTGCCAGCAGTGCTCTGCGGAACGAGCAGTACTTC. Protein: CASSALRNEQYF.

A few counts support this clone. The chain has TRBV9 and TRBJ2-3, with a weak D call TRBD1 (5 bases). The germline V and J ends were trimmed by 2 bases and 2 bases, with 9 bases remaining between them. Looked up from germline, CDR1 is SGDLS and CDR2 is YYNGEE. The length of the CDR3 is 14 residues. CDR3 sequence: CASSVRGDTDTQYF. CDR3 nucleotide sequence: TGTGCCAGCAGCGTTAGGGGTGACACAGATACGCAGTATTTT.

This CDR3 is CASSETGDNSPLHF. The CDR3 DNA reads TGTGCCAGCAGTGAAACAGGGGACAATTCACCCCTCCACTTT. The rearrangement joins TRBV2 to TRBJ1-6, with 7 positions matching TRBD1. Germline values: CDR1 SNHLY, CDR2 FYNNEI. The CDR3 spans 14 residues. J gave up 7 bases and V 2 bases, and 2 bases lay outside the gene matches.

The rearrangement uses TRBV29-1 and TRBJ2-6; unclear D gene. Germline V gives CDR1 SQVTM, CDR2 ANQGSEA. V was cut by 7 bases and J by 0 bases, with 13 bases left in between. This CDR3 spans 15 amino acids. This chain's CDR3 is CSASTSGSGANVLTF. In DNA, the CDR3 is TGCAGCGCCTCTACATCAGGCTCTGGGGCCAACGTCCTGACTTTC.

The J gene is TRBJ1-2, the V gene TRBV5-6, with TRBD1 matching 12 bases. The trim removed 3 bases at V and 10 bases at J, leaving 7 bases unmatched. This CDR3 is 14 amino acids long. Germline V gene lookup returns CDR1 SGHDT and CDR2 YYEEEE. CDR3 protein: CASSSTGTGGVYTF. CDR3 in DNA: TGTGCCAGCAGCTCGACGGGGACAGGGGGCGTCTACACCTTC.

Of note for this clone: An end of the junction does not agree with germline; a read error may underlie this. The chain joins TRBV9 to TRBJ1-1; no reliable D call. This CDR3 has 11 amino acids. Germline CDR1 SGDLS, CDR2 YYNGEE. CDR3 protein: CASSDREGIIF. CDR3 DNA sequence: TGTGCCAGCAGCGATAGGGAGGGTATAATCTTT.

DNA of the CDR3: TGTGCCAGCAGTTTTATCTCCTACGAGCAGTACTTC. Translation: CASSFISYEQYF. V usage is TRBV7-9 and J usage is TRBJ2-7; D is unclear. Germline lookup yields CDR1 SEHNR and CDR2 FQNEAQ (reference sequence). CDR3 size: 12 residues. Trimming left V 6 bases short and J 0 bases short, with 6 bases between.

The table lists this clone with a few counts. The genes are TRBV25-1 and TRBJ2-7; TRBD1 is a possible D gene (6 bases). This CDR3 comprises 13 residues. Trimming left V 9 bases short and J 1 base short, with 13 bases between. Germline assignment: CDR1 MGHDK and CDR2 SYGVNS. As DNA, the CDR3 is TGTGCCAGTAAGGCACAGGGATCCTACGAGCAGTACTTC. This encodes CASKAQGSYEQYF.

The chain is built from TRBV5-1 and TRBJ2-7, with 13 bases identical to TRBD2. Trimming cost V 4 bases and J 6 bases; bases outside gene matches: 10. This CDR3 comprises 16 residues. Germline V gene lookup returns CDR1 SGHRS and CDR2 YFSETQ. CDR3 sequence reads: CASSRGLAGELSEQYF. In nucleotides, the CDR3 is TGCGCCAGCAGCCGTGGACTAGCGGGAGAACTGAGCGAGCAGTACTTC.